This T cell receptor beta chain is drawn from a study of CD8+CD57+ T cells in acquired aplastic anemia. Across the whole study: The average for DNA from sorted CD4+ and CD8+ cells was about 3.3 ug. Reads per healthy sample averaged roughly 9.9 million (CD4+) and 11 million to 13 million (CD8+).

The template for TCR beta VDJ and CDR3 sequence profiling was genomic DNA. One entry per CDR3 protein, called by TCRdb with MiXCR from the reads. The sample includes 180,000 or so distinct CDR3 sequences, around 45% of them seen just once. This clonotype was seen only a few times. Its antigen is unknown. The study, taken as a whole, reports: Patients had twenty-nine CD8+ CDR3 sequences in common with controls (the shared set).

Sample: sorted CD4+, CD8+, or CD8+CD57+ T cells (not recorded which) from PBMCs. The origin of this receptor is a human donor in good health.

CDR3 residues: CATSEFQGAPYNEQFF. The DNA for the CDR3 is TGTGCCACCAGTGAATTTCAGGGGGCGCCTTACAATGAGCAGTTCTTC. The V gene is TRBV24-1, the J gene TRBJ2-1, with 8 bases lining up with TRBD1. This CDR3 has 16 residues. Trimming cost V 4 bases and J 4 bases; bases outside gene matches: 8. Germline assignment: CDR1 KGHDR and CDR2 SFDVKD.